The rows below give T cell receptor beta chains drawn from one sample of a study of T cells in localized non-small cell lung cancer. Data came from immunoSEQ multiplex PCR; TCRdb stores just in-frame clones and leaves some out. The table lists more than 20,000 clones, around nine tenths of them singletons. The sequences come from PBMCs, collected before any cancer treatment. The receptor set was obtained from a man aged 40 to 70 with stage II squamous cell lung carcinoma. Each CDR3 is given with its conserved first and last residue. Fields, in order: D gene, clone size, V gene, J gene, CDR3 protein, CDR3 DNA. A D gene is named only where the DNA matches it firmly. Size tells how often a clone was seen (once, few, many) or the class of an expanded clone, and some rows leave it out.

TRBD1	.	TRBV18	TRBJ1-6	CASSPDRPVRSPLHF	TGTGCCAGCTCACCGGACAGGCCTGTCCGTTCACCCCTCCACTTT
.	.	TRBV19	TRBJ1-2	CASSIQTELQLREFYGYTF	TGTGCCAGTAGTATTCAGACCGAGCTACAGCTGCGAGAGTTCTATGGCTACACCTTC
.	.	TRBV2	TRBJ2-3	CYHRREGTDTQYF	TGTTACCATAGGCGGGAAGGCACAGATACGCAGTATTTT
TRBD2	.	TRBV5-1	TRBJ2-7	CASSLGLAGGLQTYEQYF	TGCGCCAGCAGCTTGGGGCTAGCGGGAGGGCTCCAGACCTACGAGCAGTACTTC
.	.	TRBV28	TRBJ2-2	CASSLQDQLFF	TGTGCCAGCAGTTTGCAGGACCAGCTGTTTTTT
.	.	TRBV29-1	TRBJ1-2	CSVDNRERFRYGYTF	TGCAGCGTTGACAACAGGGAGCGTTTTCGGTATGGCTACACCTTC
.	.	TRBV5-1	TRBJ1-2	CASSSGSDGNYGYTF	TGCGCCAGCAGCTCCGGATCAGACGGGAACTATGGCTACACCTTC
TRBD2	.	TRBV5-4	TRBJ2-3	CASSFPSGADTQYF	TGTGCCAGCAGCTTTCCTAGCGGGGCAGATACGCAGTATTTT
.	once	TRBV6-1	TRBJ2-3	CASSASDGTDTQYF	TGTGCCAGCAGTGCATCGGACGGCACAGATACGCAGTATTTT
.	.	TRBV25-1	TRBJ1-2	CASSENLYGYTF	TGTGCCAGCAGTGAAAATCTGTACGGCTACACCTTC
TRBD1	.	TRBV7-9	TRBJ1-4	CASSESKGGMNEKLFF	TGTGCCAGCAGCGAATCCAAAGGGGGCATGAATGAAAAACTGTTTTTT
TRBD2	.	TRBV2	TRBJ2-2	CASRTSGGAGELFF	TGTGCCAGCAGGACTAGCGGGGGGGCCGGGGAGCTGTTTTTT
.	.	TRBV11-2	TRBJ2-2	CASREGRTGELFF	TGTGCCAGCCGAGAGGGGAGGACCGGGGAGCTGTTTTTT
.	.	TRBV5-4	TRBJ2-7	CASSLAGVSYEQYF	TGTGCCAGCAGCTTGGCAGGGGTCTCCTACGAGCAGTACTTC
TRBD1	.	TRBV5-8	TRBJ1-4	CASSLVGQGVTNEKLFF	TGTGCCAGCAGCTTGGTCGGACAGGGGGTAACCAATGAAAAACTGTTTTTT
.	.	TRBV1	TRBJ1-5	CASSQDRDRGPDQPQHF	TGCGCCAGCAGCCAAGATCGGGACAGGGGGCCAGATCAGCCCCAGCATTTT
.	.	TRBV10-1	TRBJ2-1	CASSESMPSRFRNEQFF	TGCGCCAGCAGTGAGTCGATGCCTAGCAGGTTCCGCAATGAGCAGTTCTTC
TRBD1	.	TRBV13	TRBJ1-2	CASSEGDRGHDYGYTF	TGTGCCAGCAGCGAAGGGGACAGGGGGCATGACTATGGCTACACCTTC
.	.	TRBV6-1	TRBJ1-1	CASSGERGRRSFVGEAFF	TGTGCCAGCAGTGGGGAAAGGGGACGTAGGAGTTTTGTCGGTGAAGCTTTCTTT
.	once	TRBV7-2	TRBJ1-2	CASSLGSEGLHGYTF	TGTGCCAGCAGCTTAGGTAGTGAGGGGCTCCATGGCTACACCTTC
.	.	TRBV11-2	TRBJ1-1	CASSLALGWEEAFF	TGTGCCAGCAGCTTAGCCCTCGGGTGGGAAGAAGCTTTCTTT
TRBD2	once	TRBV5-4	TRBJ2-1	CASRATSGNNEQFF	TGTGCCAGCAGGGCGACTAGCGGAAACAATGAGCAGTTCTTC
.	.	TRBV19	TRBJ1-5	CASRPITGSNQPQHF	TGTGCCAGTAGACCGATCACGGGTAGCAATCAGCCCCAGCATTTT
.	.	TRBV15	TRBJ1-4	CATSSGLGGAVKLFF	TGTGCCACCAGCAGTGGGCTCGGGGGCGCAGTAAAACTGTTTTTT
TRBD1	.	TRBV10-1	TRBJ2-7	CASSESVGTGRGEQYF	TGCGCCAGCAGTGAGTCGGTCGGGACAGGGCGGGGCGAGCAGTACTTC
.	.	TRBV5-6	TRBJ1-2	CASSLALGGPNYGYTF	TGTGCCAGCAGCTTGGCCCTTGGGGGGCCAAATTATGGCTACACCTTC
.	.	TRBV10-2	TRBJ2-7	CASSSSSNYEQYF	TGCGCCAGCAGCTCCAGTAGTAATTACGAGCAGTACTTC
TRBD1	few	TRBV9	TRBJ1-2	CASSAGGLSHGYTF	TGTGCCAGCAGCGCAGGGGGCTTGAGTCATGGCTACACCTTC
TRBD2	once	TRBV7-9	TRBJ2-5	CASSLGMRGLAQETQYF	TGTGCCAGCAGCTTAGGGATGAGGGGACTAGCGCAAGAGACCCAGTACTTC
.	.	TRBV6-6	TRBJ1-5	CASSYSRGSNQPQHF	TGTGCCAGCAGTTACTCGCGGGGTAGCAATCAGCCCCAGCATTTT
TRBD2	.	TRBV4-2	TRBJ2-1	CASSRAGGGGNEQFF	TGTGCCAGCAGCCGAGCGGGAGGGGGGGGCAATGAGCAGTTCTTC
.	.	TRBV27	TRBJ1-2	CAVMGNYGYTF	TGTGCCGTGATGGGTAACTATGGCTACACCTTC
.	.	TRBV30	TRBJ2-1	CAWTGTSRNEQFF	TGTGCCTGGACTGGTACTAGTCGGAATGAGCAGTTCTTC
.	.	TRBV2	TRBJ1-4	CASSVRDAANEKLFF	TGTGCCAGCAGTGTTAGGGATGCGGCTAATGAAAAACTGTTTTTT
.	.	TRBV19	TRBJ2-3	CASSTVDGTDTQYF	TGTGCCAGTAGTACCGTGGACGGTACAGATACGCAGTATTTT
.	.	TRBV10-3	TRBJ2-7	CAISVAKSYEQYF	TGTGCCATCAGTGTTGCCAAATCCTACGAGCAGTACTTC
TRBD1	.	TRBV6-1	TRBJ1-6	CASSRDRVDSPLHF	TGTGCCAGCAGCCGGGACAGGGTGGATTCACCCCTCCACTTT
.	.	TRBV2	TRBJ2-3	CASMRPSSTDTQYF	TGTGCCAGCATGAGGCCCTCTAGCACAGATACGCAGTATTTT
.	.	TRBV19	TRBJ1-3	CASSATGTGNTIYF	TGTGCCAGTAGTGCAACAGGGACTGGAAACACCATATATTTT
TRBD1	.	TRBV7-2	TRBJ2-7	CASSFDSLGQGQTYEQYF	TGTGCCAGCAGCTTCGACTCCTTGGGACAGGGGCAGACCTACGAGCAGTACTTC
.	.	TRBV9	TRBJ1-3	CASSVGDGNTIYF	TGTGCCAGCAGCGTAGGGGACGGAAACACCATATATTTT
TRBD2	.	TRBV10-2	TRBJ2-7	CASRRSGGAFEQYF	TGCGCCAGCAGAAGGAGCGGGGGGGCATTCGAGCAGTACTTC
.	.	TRBV2	TRBJ2-7	CASSDPWGQYF	TGTGCCAGCAGTGACCCTTGGGGGCAGTACTTC
.	.	TRBV18	TRBJ2-3	CASSPRGGTTDTQYF	TGTGCCAGCTCACCACGGGGGGGCACCACAGATACGCAGTATTTT
.	.	TRBV7-2	TRBJ2-5	CASSLPSDHPYQETQYF	TGTGCCAGCAGCTTACCTTCGGACCATCCCTACCAAGAGACCCAGTACTTC
.	.	TRBV19	TRBJ2-2	CASSIVGTGELFF	TGTGCCAGTAGTATAGTAGGCACCGGGGAGCTGTTTTTT
.	.	TRBV11-2	TRBJ2-2	CASSPRGEAGMNTGELFF	TGTGCCAGCAGCCCCCGTGGGGAGGCGGGGATGAACACCGGGGAGCTGTTTTTT
.	once	TRBV7-2	TRBJ1-5	CASTSGTSLNQPQHF	TGTGCCAGCACCTCCGGGACCTCACTCAATCAGCCCCAGCATTTT
.	few	TRBV5-6	TRBJ1-2	CASSPDRSRGYTF	TGTGCCAGCAGCCCAGACAGGTCGAGAGGCTACACCTTC
.	.	TRBV5-1	TRBJ2-7	CASSFLFAREEQYF	TGCGCCAGCAGCTTCCTCTTTGCTCGGGAGGAGCAGTACTTC
TRBD2	.	TRBV11-3	TRBJ2-7	CASSSGGEQYF	TGTGCCAGCAGCTCGGGAGGTGAGCAGTACTTC
.	.	TRBV28	TRBJ2-3	CASSFLSPNTDTQYF	TGTGCCAGCAGTTTCCTCTCCCCTAACACAGATACGCAGTATTTT
TRBD1	.	TRBV6-1	TRBJ2-7	CASSLMTGIPYEQYF	TGTGCCAGCAGCCTAATGACAGGGATTCCCTACGAGCAGTACTTC
.	.	TRBV5-1	TRBJ1-1	CASSLRSGGSTEAFF	TGCGCCAGCAGCTTGCGATCCGGGGGTAGCACTGAAGCTTTCTTT
.	.	TRBV19	TRBJ2-3	CASRFNSGRADTQYF	TGTGCCAGCCGATTCAATTCGGGGCGCGCAGATACGCAGTATTTT